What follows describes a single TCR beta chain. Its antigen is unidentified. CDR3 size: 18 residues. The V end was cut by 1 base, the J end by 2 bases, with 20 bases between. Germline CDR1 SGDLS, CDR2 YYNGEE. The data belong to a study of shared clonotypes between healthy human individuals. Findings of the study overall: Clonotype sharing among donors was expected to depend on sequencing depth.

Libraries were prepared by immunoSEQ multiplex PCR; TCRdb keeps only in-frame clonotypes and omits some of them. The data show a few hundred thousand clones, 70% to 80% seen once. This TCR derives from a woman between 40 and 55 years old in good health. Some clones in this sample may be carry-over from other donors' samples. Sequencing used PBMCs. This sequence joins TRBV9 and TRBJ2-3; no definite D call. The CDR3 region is CASSVSQSLVEFTDTQYF. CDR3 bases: TGTGCCAGCAGCGTATCACAGAGTCTAGTGGAATTCACAGATACGCAGTATTTT.